This is a list of T cell receptor beta chains from one sample in a study of immune cell composition in non-small cell lung cancer. Profiled with immunoSEQ multiplex PCR; TCRdb holds only in-frame clones, not every one. The table includes 12,000 to 15,000 clones, 73% detected once. Sequenced material: lung tumor tissue. Every receptor here comes from a human donor with non-small cell lung cancer. CDR3s include the opening cysteine and the closing phenylalanine or tryptophan. Fields, in order: clone size, V gene, J gene, D gene, CDR3 protein, CDR3 DNA. The D gene is left open where the match is weak. The size of a clone is reported for some rows only, either as once, few or many, or as a class for expanded clones.

-	TRBV7-2	TRBJ1-1	-	CASNVYRNTEAFF	TGTGCCAGCAATGTGTACAGGAACACTGAAGCTTTCTTT
-	TRBV7-7	TRBJ2-5	TRBD2	CASSLVASGPQETQYF	TGTGCCAGCAGCTTAGTGGCTAGCGGTCCCCAAGAGACCCAGTACTTC
-	TRBV10-3	TRBJ2-2	-	CAISESHSTGELFF	TGTGCCATCAGTGAGAGCCATAGCACCGGGGAGCTGTTTTTT
-	TRBV11-2	TRBJ2-5	TRBD2	CASSPKLAGVETQYF	TGTGCCAGCAGCCCCAAACTAGCGGGAGTGGAGACCCAGTACTTC
-	TRBV7-2	TRBJ2-3	-	CASSRRAASGVFNTQYF	TGTGCCAGCAGCCGACGAGCGGCTAGTGGGGTCTTCAATACGCAGTATTTT
-	TRBV9	TRBJ2-6	-	CASSGLQGTAGANVLTF	TGTGCCAGCAGCGGTTTACAGGGTACCGCAGGGGCCAACGTCCTGACTTTC
-	TRBV7-2	TRBJ2-1	TRBD2	CASSLGGGRAHNEQFF	TGTGCCAGCAGCTTAGGAGGTGGGAGGGCCCACAATGAGCAGTTCTTC
-	TRBV5-5	TRBJ2-3	-	CASSRVEDTQYF	TGTGCCAGCAGTAGAGTTGAGGATACGCAGTATTTT
-	TRBV27	TRBJ1-3	-	CASSLTGLGGNTIYF	TGTGCCAGCAGTCTTACGGGGTTGGGCGGAAACACCATATATTTT
-	TRBV5-4	TRBJ2-5	-	CASSPKTSLFGETQYF	TGTGCCAGCAGCCCAAAAACTAGCTTATTCGGAGAGACCCAGTACTTC
-	TRBV7-9	TRBJ1-4	-	CASSSEWTGWEKLFF	TGTGCCAGCAGCTCCGAATGGACTGGTTGGGAAAAACTGTTTTTT
once	TRBV5-4	TRBJ2-3	TRBD2	CASSPGLAGSTDTQYF	TGTGCCAGCAGCCCGGGACTAGCGGGGTCCACAGATACGCAGTATTTT
once	TRBV10-3	TRBJ2-3	-	CAISESAAAGMNTQYF	TGTGCCATCAGTGAGTCTGCGGCGGCCGGCATGAATACGCAGTATTTT
-	TRBV5-4	TRBJ2-1	-	CASKNIRDTEQFF	TGTGCCAGCAAAAATATCAGGGACACTGAGCAGTTCTTC
-	TRBV5-6	TRBJ1-6	-	CASSLLQAGLNNSPLHF	TGTGCCAGCAGCCTTCTACAGGCAGGGTTAAATAATTCACCCCTCCACTTT
medium-sized	TRBV18	TRBJ1-5	-	CASSPLGGASHQPQHF	TGTGCCAGCTCCCCTCTGGGGGGGGCGAGTCATCAGCCCCAGCATTTT
-	TRBV11-2	TRBJ2-3	-	CASSLGTAIRGTDTQYF	TGTGCCAGCAGCTTAGGGACGGCGATCAGAGGGACAGATACGCAGTATTTT
-	TRBV6-1	TRBJ2-4	-	CASSEAITGSAKNIQYF	TGTGCCAGCAGTGAAGCGATCACAGGGTCAGCCAAAAACATTCAGTACTTC
-	TRBV2	TRBJ1-6	-	CASSRESDNSPLHF	TGTGCCAGCAGTCGGGAGTCGGATAATTCACCCCTCCACTTT
few	TRBV6-5	TRBJ2-1	-	CASSYPPTGSNEQFF	TGTGCCAGCAGTTACCCCCCGACTGGGTCAAATGAGCAGTTCTTC
-	TRBV5-6	TRBJ2-2	TRBD1	CASSFMGRGQFNTGELFF	TGTGCCAGCAGCTTTATGGGACGGGGACAGTTTAACACCGGGGAGCTGTTTTTT
few	TRBV19	TRBJ2-3	TRBD2	CASSMGTSGRVDTQYF	TGTGCCAGTAGTATGGGTACTAGCGGGAGAGTTGATACGCAGTATTTT
-	TRBV30	TRBJ2-7	TRBD2	CAWSLGGSSHEQYF	TGTGCCTGGAGTCTGGGCGGGAGTAGCCACGAGCAGTACTTC
-	TRBV4-2	TRBJ1-1	-	CASSQDSSFIFIEAFF	TGTGCCAGCAGCCAAGATAGTAGTTTTATCTTCATTGAAGCTTTCTTT
-	TRBV19	TRBJ2-2	-	CASTQLWEAGELFF	TGTGCCAGTACTCAACTCTGGGAGGCCGGGGAGCTGTTTTTT
-	TRBV7-2	TRBJ2-5	-	CASRFGTYQGETQYF	TGTGCCAGCAGATTCGGGACTTATCAAGGGGAGACCCAGTACTTC
-	TRBV5-1	TRBJ1-1	TRBD1	CASSTRTGGNTEAFF	TGCGCCAGCAGCACACGGACAGGGGGCAACACTGAAGCTTTCTTT
-	TRBV5-1	TRBJ2-3	-	CASERAGQGTDTQYF	TGCGCCAGCGAACGGGCGGGGCAAGGCACAGATACGCAGTATTTT